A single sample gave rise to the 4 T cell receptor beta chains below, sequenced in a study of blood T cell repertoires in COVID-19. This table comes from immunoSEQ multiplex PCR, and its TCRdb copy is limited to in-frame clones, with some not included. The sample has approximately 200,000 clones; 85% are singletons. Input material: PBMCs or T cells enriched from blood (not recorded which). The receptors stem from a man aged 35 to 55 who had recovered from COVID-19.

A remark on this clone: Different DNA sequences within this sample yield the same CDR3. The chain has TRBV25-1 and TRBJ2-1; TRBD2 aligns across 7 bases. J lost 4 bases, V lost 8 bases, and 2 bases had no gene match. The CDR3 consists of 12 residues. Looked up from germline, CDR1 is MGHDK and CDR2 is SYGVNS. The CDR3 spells CASRGGYNEQFF. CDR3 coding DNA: TGTGCCAGCCGCGGGGGTTACAATGAGCAGTTCTTC.

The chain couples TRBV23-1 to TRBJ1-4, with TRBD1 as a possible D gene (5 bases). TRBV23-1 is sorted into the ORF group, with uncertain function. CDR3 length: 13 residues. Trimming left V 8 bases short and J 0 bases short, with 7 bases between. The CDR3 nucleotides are TGCGCCAGCTACAGGCCAACTAATGAAAAACTGTTTTTT. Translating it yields CASYRPTNEKLFF.

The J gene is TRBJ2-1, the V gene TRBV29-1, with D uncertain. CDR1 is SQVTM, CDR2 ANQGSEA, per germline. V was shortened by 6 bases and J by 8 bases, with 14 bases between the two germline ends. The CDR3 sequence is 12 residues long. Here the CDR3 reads CSVAPRFDEQFF. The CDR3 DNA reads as TGCAGCGTCGCTCCCCGGTTCGATGAGCAGTTCTTC.

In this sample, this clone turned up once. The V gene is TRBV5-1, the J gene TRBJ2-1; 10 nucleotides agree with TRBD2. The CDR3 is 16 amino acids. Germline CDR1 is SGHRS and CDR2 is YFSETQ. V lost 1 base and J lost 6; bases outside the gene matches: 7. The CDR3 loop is CASSLSPLAGSNEQFF. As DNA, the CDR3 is TGCGCCAGCAGCTTGTCTCCACTAGCGGGATCCAATGAGCAGTTCTTC.